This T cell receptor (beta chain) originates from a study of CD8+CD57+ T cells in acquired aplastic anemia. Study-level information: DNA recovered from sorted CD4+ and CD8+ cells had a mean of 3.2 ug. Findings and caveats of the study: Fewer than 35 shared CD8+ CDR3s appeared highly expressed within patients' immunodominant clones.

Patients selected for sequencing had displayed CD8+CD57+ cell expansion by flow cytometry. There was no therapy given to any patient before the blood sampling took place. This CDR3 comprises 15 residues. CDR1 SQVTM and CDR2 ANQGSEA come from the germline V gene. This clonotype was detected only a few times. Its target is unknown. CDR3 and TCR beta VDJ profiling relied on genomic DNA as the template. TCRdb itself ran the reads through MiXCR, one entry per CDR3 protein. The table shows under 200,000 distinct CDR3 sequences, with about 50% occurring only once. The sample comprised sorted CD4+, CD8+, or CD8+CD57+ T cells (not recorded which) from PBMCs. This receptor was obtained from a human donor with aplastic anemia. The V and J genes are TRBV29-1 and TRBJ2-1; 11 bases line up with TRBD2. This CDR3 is CSARPTSGAYNEQFF. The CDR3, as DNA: TGCAGTGCTAGGCCGACTAGCGGGGCCTACAATGAGCAGTTCTTC.